The present entry profiles one T cell receptor (beta chain) with its context. The source of the sample is a study of blood T cell repertoires in COVID-19. In the study's own analysis: Estimation of nucleated cell counts was performed using reference gene primer amplification. Profiling relied on immunoSEQ multiplex PCR, and the TCRdb table lists in-frame clones only, not all of them. The DNA was the basis for D and trimming; V, J and clone size are from that table. The sample holds about 44,000 clones; approximately 79% are singletons and the top ten take around two fifths. After removal of 6 bases from V and 2 bases from J, the junction contained 8 bases not matched to a gene. Germline V gene lookup returns CDR1 SEHNR and CDR2 FQNEAQ (reference sequence). The CDR3 runs 15 residues.

This chain joins TRBV7-9 and TRBJ2-3; TRBD2 matches at 7 bases. The source of this sequence is a human donor in a cohort sampled during active COVID-19. The sample taken for sequencing was peripheral blood. The CDR3 DNA reads as TGTGCCAGCAGTAAACCGGGAGGATCCACAGATACGCAGTATTTT. As protein: CASSKPGGSTDTQYF.